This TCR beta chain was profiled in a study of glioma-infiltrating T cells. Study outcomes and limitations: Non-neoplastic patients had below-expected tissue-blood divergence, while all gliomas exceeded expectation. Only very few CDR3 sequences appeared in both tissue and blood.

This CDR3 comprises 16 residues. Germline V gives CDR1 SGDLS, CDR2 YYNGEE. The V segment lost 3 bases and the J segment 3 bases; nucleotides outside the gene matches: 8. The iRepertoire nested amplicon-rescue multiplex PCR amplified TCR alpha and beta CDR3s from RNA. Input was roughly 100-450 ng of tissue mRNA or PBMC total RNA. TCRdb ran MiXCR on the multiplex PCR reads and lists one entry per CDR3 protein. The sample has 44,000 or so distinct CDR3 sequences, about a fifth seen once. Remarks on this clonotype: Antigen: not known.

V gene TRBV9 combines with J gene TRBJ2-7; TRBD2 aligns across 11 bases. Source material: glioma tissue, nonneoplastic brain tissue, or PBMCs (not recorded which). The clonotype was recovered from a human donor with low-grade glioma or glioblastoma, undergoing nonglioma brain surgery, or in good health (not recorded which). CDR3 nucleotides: TGTGCCAGCAGCGACACCGGGACTAGCGGCCACTACGAGCAGTACTTC. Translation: CASSDTGTSGHYEQYF.